This T cell receptor beta chain came from a study of tissue T cells after allogeneic stem cell transplantation. CDR1 SGHND and CDR2 FRSKSL come from the germline V gene. The CDR3 runs 13 residues. Deletions cut 7 bases from V and 7 bases from J, with 14 bases between. As concerns this clone: The antigen remains unidentified. Gene names and germline match the mouse. The DNA ends 1 residue before the CDR3 does, and the rest of the CDR3 is filled in from the germline J gene.

Sequenced by immunoSEQ multiplex PCR; TCRdb stores in-frame clones only, minus some. The data contain roughly 50,000 clones, 73% of them singletons. The study, taken as a whole, reports: Anatomically similar tissues had similar TCR repertoires within each patient.

The sequence came from a pool of C57BL/6 mice in good health. This chain joins TRBV15 and TRBJ2-1; D could derive from TRBD1 or TRBD2 (7 bases each). The sample was sorted cells pooled from one or two spleens. Here the CDR3 reads CASTRGARAEQFF. Partial CDR3 DNA: TGTGCCAGCACCAGGGGGGCGCGCGCTGAGCAGTTC.